The sequence of this T cell receptor beta chain was determined in a study of a mutant IDH1 vaccine in newly diagnosed glioma. Regarding this clone: Its antigen is undetermined.

Time point: week 23, last vaccination. It was 300 ug of mutant IDH1 20-mer peptide that made up each vaccine dose, given with topical imiquimod. Donors harbored newly found WHO grade 3 or 4 IDH1-mutant, ATRX-lost astrocytomas. The germline CDR1 and CDR2 sequences are SGHDN and FVKESK. The CDR3 has 17 amino acids. V was shortened by 4 bases and J by 4 bases, with 22 bases between the two germline ends. The assay was immunoSEQ multiplex PCR, and TCRdb's table has in-frame clones only and misses some. The sample includes over 45,000 clones, roughly 80% seen only once; the top ten take roughly 6.2%. The source material was PBMCs, sampled from a glioma patient whose treatment included an IDH1 peptide vaccine. The chain combines TRBV14 with TRBJ2-5; D not certain. The source of this sequence is a man aged 40-49 years with glioma. CDR3 bases: TGTGCCAGCAGCCGAATATGGACCAGCCCAAAGGCAGAGACCCAGTACTTC. Its protein is CASSRIWTSPKAETQYF.